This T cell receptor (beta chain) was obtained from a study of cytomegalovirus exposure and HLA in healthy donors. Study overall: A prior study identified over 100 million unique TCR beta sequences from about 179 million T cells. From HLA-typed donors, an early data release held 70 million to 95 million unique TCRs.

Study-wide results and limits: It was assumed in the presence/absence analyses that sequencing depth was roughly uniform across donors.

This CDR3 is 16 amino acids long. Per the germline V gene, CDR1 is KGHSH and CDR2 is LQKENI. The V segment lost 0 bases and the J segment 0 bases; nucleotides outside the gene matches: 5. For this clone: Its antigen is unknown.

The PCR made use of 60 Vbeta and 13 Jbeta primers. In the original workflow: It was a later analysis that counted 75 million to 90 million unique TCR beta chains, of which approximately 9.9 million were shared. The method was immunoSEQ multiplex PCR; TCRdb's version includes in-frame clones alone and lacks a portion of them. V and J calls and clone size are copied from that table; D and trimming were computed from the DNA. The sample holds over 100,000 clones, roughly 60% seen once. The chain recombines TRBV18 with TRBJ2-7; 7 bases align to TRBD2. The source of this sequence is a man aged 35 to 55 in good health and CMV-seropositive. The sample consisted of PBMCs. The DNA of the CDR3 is TGTGCCAGCTCACCACCACGGCTAGCGGTCTCCTACGAGCAGTACTTC. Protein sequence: CASSPPRLAVSYEQYF.